These 20 T cell receptor beta chains were sequenced from one sample in a study of molecular identifiers for immune sequencing clone quantification. TCRdb reprocessed the PCR reads via MiXCR and lists one record per CDR3 protein. In the table there are 60,000 to 75,000 distinct CDR3 sequences, around 20% of which are singletons. Sequenced sample: naive CD8+ T cells from blood, with Jurkat cell RNA spiked in. Noted subset: FACS-sorted CD8+CD4-CCR7+CD45RA+ naive T cells. The source is a human donor in good health. Some libraries in this study had Jurkat cell RNA spiked in.

There are many counts of this clonotype. The chain recombines TRBV3-1 with TRBJ1-5; D call uncertain. Germline loops: CDR1 LGHDT, CDR2 YNNKEL (reference sequence). V was clipped by 4 bases and J by 9 bases, with 13 bases between them. The CDR3 is made up of 13 amino acids. The CDR3 loop is CASSPPGLWPQHF. The CDR3 coding sequence is TGTGCCAGCAGCCCTCCGGGCCTCTGGCCCCAGCATTTT.

The V call is TRBV20-1, the J call TRBJ2-6; unclear D gene. The CDR3 has 14 amino acids. Looked up from germline, CDR1 is DFQATT and CDR2 is SNEGSKA (reference sequence). V lost 5 bases to trimming and J lost 0 bases, with 8 bases between them. CDR3 sequence: CSASDNSGANVLTF. The CDR3 coding sequence is TGCAGTGCTTCGGATAACTCTGGGGCCAACGTCCTGACTTTC.

This rearrangement joins TRBV20-1 to TRBJ2-7, with 10 bases matching TRBD2. The J segment lost 9 bases and the V segment lost 4 bases, leaving 18 bases of the junction unmatched. This CDR3 has 16 amino acids. CDR1 and CDR2 (germline): DFQATT, SNEGSKA (reference sequence). The CDR3 reads CSATLAGVFFSIGQYF. CDR3 bases: TGCAGTGCTACGCTAGCGGGAGTTTTCTTTTCGATCGGGCAGTACTTC.

V usage is TRBV12-3 or TRBV12-4 and J usage is TRBJ2-1; TRBD2 matches 8 bases. The V and J ends lost 10 bases and 8 bases, in that order; junction bases with no gene match: 10. This CDR3 comprises 13 residues. Here the CDR3 reads CATGGERSDEQFF. Here the CDR3 DNA reads TGTGCCACGGGGGGGGAGAGGTCGGATGAGCAGTTCTTC.

This clonotype has ten or more counts. The chain carries TRBV20-1 and TRBJ2-7, with 9 bases identical to TRBD1. Germline V gene data show CDR1 as DFQATT and CDR2 as SNEGSKA (reference sequence). The junction had 8 bases not matched to a gene; V was cut back by 0 bases and J by 2 bases. The CDR3 is made up of 16 amino acids. In DNA form, the CDR3 reads TGCAGTGCTAGAGATCTTAGGACAGGGGATGCCTACGAGCAGTACTTC. Translating gives CSARDLRTGDAYEQYF.

This clonotype was picked up a small number of times. A much larger clone lies one base from this, so it may be a read error. This chain links TRBV6-2 or TRBV6-3 with TRBJ2-2, with unresolved D. Germline-derived CDR1 and CDR2 are MNHEY and SVGEGT. There are 15 residues in the CDR3. The CDR3 coding sequence is TGTGTCAGCAGTTACACCAGGTTGGACACCGGGGAGCTGTTTTTT. Translating gives CVSSYTRLDTGELFF.

This clonotype was counted only a few times. V usage is TRBV4-1 and J usage is TRBJ2-1; 9 bases line up with TRBD1. This CDR3 comprises 15 residues. Germline CDR1 MGHRA, CDR2 YSYEKL. J was trimmed by 6 bases and V by 6 bases; bases with no gene match: 9. The CDR3 spells CASRAPGQGLNEQFF. The CDR3 region has the DNA TGCGCCAGCAGGGCGCCGGGACAGGGACTCAATGAGCAGTTCTTC.

Remarks on this clonotype: A much larger clonotype is one base distant, so this may be a read error. This chain links TRBV3-1 with TRBJ1-1; a weak D match, TRBD1 (5 bases). V was shortened by 5 bases and J by 4 bases, with 8 bases between the two germline ends. CDR1 and CDR2 (germline): LGHDT, YNNKEL (reference sequence). CDR3 size: 12 residues. The CDR3 DNA reads as TGTGCCAGCAGCGAGGGGTCCACTGAAGCTTTCTTT. This encodes CASSEGSTEAFF.

The sample holds one count of this clonotype. One junction end does not reproduce the germline sequence, and a read error may be involved. The chain employs TRBV19 and TRBJ2-1; D is possibly TRBD2 (6 bases). CDR3 length: 14 residues. Germline V gene sequence: CDR1 LNHDA, CDR2 SQIVND (reference sequence). The CDR3 is CASSTVGGYNEQFF. CDR3 DNA sequence: TGTGCCAGTAGTACAGTCGGAGGGTACAATGAGCAATTCTTC.

This clonotype showed up many times. This sequence joins TRBV19 and TRBJ2-7; 7 positions match TRBD1. The CDR3 covers 13 residues. CDR1 is LNHDA, CDR2 SQIVND, per germline (reference sequence). V shed 3 bases, J shed 11 bases, and the junction held 10 bases outside the gene matches. CDR3 in DNA: TGTGCCAGTAGTATCGGTCAAGGGGGCATAGAGTACTTC. Its protein product is CASSIGQGGIEYF.

There are many counts of this clonotype. V usage is TRBV4-1 and J usage is TRBJ2-1; D call uncertain. The V end lost 4 bases, the J end lost 0 bases, and 10 bases lay between the germline ends. The CDR3 runs to 15 residues. Germline CDR1 MGHRA, CDR2 YSYEKL. This CDR3 is CASSLVRSSYNEQFF. CDR3 coding DNA: TGCGCCAGCAGCCTGGTCCGGAGCTCCTACAATGAGCAGTTCTTC.

This clonotype occurred many times. The chain has TRBV7-2 and TRBJ2-5, with 15 bases lining up with TRBD2. The CDR3 length is 16 residues. The germline gives CDR1 SGHTA, CDR2 FQGNSA. The V gene end was trimmed by 5 bases and the J gene end by 4 bases; junction bases not matched to a gene: 5. The CDR3 loop is CASSPRGLAGGETQYF. CDR3 DNA sequence: TGTGCCAGCAGCCCGCGGGGACTAGCGGGGGGAGAGACCCAGTACTTC. Together with reference TRBV7-2 and TRBJ2-5, the CDR3 gives the full variable domain: GAGVSQSPSNKVTEKGKDVELRCDPISGHTALYWYRQSLGQGLEFLIYFQGNSAPDKSGLPSDRFSAERTGGSVSTLTIQRTQQEDSAVYLCASSPRGLAGGETQYFGPGTRLLVL.

Note on this clonotype: Its ends do not fully match the called genes, so a read error is possible. V usage is TRBV7-9 and J usage is TRBJ2-1, with D uncertain. The CDR3 runs to 11 residues. Germline loops: CDR1 SEHNR, CDR2 FQNEAQ (reference sequence). The CDR3 region is CASSTYNERFF. The CDR3 DNA reads TGTGCCAGCAGCACTTACAATGAGCGGTTCTTC.

This clonotype was detected only a few times. Just one base apart from a much larger clone, this may be a read error. This chain uses TRBV29-1 with TRBJ2-7; TRBD2 matches 12 bases. Germline V gene lookup returns CDR1 SQVTM and CDR2 ANQGSEA. With V trimmed by 1 base and J by 3 bases, 1 base remained unmatched. CDR3 length: 14 residues. The CDR3 nucleotides read TGCAGCGTTGAAGTGGGACTAGCGGGCTACGAGCAGTACTTC. This encodes CSVEVGLAGYEQYF.

The rearrangement uses TRBV2 and TRBJ2-1; 10 bases fit TRBD1. CDR3 length: 16 amino acids. Germline-derived CDR1 and CDR2 are SNHLY and FYNNEI. The J segment lost 2 bases and the V segment lost 2 bases, leaving 3 bases of the junction unmatched. CDR3 sequence (DNA): TGTGCCAGCAGTGAAACAGGACAGGGGGCCTACAATGAGCAGTTCTTC. It yields the protein CASSETGQGAYNEQFF.

In the case of this clonotype: With a much larger clone just one base away, this may be a read error. CDR3 sequence reads: CASSQKHPTYEQHF. The CDR3 DNA is TGCGCCAGCAGCCAGAAGCACCCGACCTACGAGCAGCACTTC. This chain connects TRBV4-1 to TRBJ2-7; D gene uncertain. CDR1 is MGHRA and CDR2 is YSYEKL in the germline V gene. This CDR3 is 14 amino acids long.

Notes on this clonotype: This sequence may be a read error, since a much larger clone differs from it by one base. J is TRBJ2-1 and V is TRBV7-9; the match to TRBD2 covers 11 bases. Unmatched junction bases numbered 17, after V lost 3 bases and J lost 7 bases. The CDR3 runs to 19 residues. The germline CDR1 and CDR2 sequences are SEHNR and FQNEAQ (reference sequence). The CDR3 loop is CASSFWGTSGSRAMNEQFF. The CDR3 coding sequence is TGTGCCAGCAGCTTTTGGGGGACTAGCGGCTCTCGGGCCATGAATGAGCAGTTCTTC.

This clonotype occurred once. The chain carries TRBV27 and TRBJ1-5; D is ambiguous. Germline V gene lookup returns CDR1 MNHEY and CDR2 SMNVEV (reference sequence). This CDR3 is 16 amino acids long. V lost 5 bases and J 0 bases, leaving 14 bases between the germline ends. The chain's CDR3 is CASSPSIGDSNQPQHF. Here the CDR3 DNA reads TGTGCCAGCAGTCCCAGCATCGGGGATAGCAATCAGCCCCAGCATTTT.

This clonotype has at least ten counts. The chain has TRBV19 and TRBJ1-5; D ambiguous. Trimming cost V 4 bases and J 0 bases, with 4 bases left between them. This CDR3 spans 13 amino acids. CDR1 and CDR2 (germline): LNHDA, SQIVND (reference sequence). The CDR3 sequence is CASSTNSNQPQHF. CDR3 nucleotides: TGTGCCAGTAGTACCAATAGCAATCAGCCCCAGCATTTT.

This clonotype showed up many times. This chain uses TRBV19 with TRBJ2-7; 7 bases are shared with TRBD2. The CDR3 totals 15 residues. Unmatched junction bases numbered 9, after V lost 3 bases and J lost 4 bases. In germline, CDR1 is LNHDA, CDR2 SQIVND (reference sequence). The CDR3 region is CASSIGGSPGYEQYF. The CDR3 nucleotides are TGTGCCAGTAGTATTGGCGGGAGCCCCGGGTACGAGCAGTACTTC.